This section outlines one T cell receptor (beta chain) sequence together with its context. Its target is unknown. Generated by immunoSEQ multiplex PCR, the TCRdb table keeps only in-frame clones and is missing some. The sample has more than 120,000 clones, 90% to 95% seen once; the top ten hold roughly 4.9%. The data are from a study of T cell responses to AZD1222 COVID-19 vaccine. Study background: Researchers grouped second doses given at about 4 or about 12 weeks into one pool. Findings of the study overall: Spike-spanning, vaccine-associated CD4 TCRs were dominant at 160-218 and 743-854. Spike-specific TCR breadth rose after two AZD1222 doses, and depth rose as well. Among the donors, most were white British and more were female, and clonal diversity was possibly underestimated.

The clonotype originates from an adult in good health. The sequences come from peripheral blood, collected on day 0 of AZD1222 vaccination.

This CDR3 reads CSVQASTDTQYF. The DNA for the CDR3 is TGCAGCGTACAGGCTTCCACAGATACGCAGTATTTT. J is TRBJ2-3 and V is TRBV29-1; a weak D match, TRBD1 (5 bases). CDR3 size: 12 residues. The ends were cut back, 6 bases at V and 2 bases at J, with 9 bases in the middle. Per the germline V gene, CDR1 is SQVTM and CDR2 is ANQGSEA.